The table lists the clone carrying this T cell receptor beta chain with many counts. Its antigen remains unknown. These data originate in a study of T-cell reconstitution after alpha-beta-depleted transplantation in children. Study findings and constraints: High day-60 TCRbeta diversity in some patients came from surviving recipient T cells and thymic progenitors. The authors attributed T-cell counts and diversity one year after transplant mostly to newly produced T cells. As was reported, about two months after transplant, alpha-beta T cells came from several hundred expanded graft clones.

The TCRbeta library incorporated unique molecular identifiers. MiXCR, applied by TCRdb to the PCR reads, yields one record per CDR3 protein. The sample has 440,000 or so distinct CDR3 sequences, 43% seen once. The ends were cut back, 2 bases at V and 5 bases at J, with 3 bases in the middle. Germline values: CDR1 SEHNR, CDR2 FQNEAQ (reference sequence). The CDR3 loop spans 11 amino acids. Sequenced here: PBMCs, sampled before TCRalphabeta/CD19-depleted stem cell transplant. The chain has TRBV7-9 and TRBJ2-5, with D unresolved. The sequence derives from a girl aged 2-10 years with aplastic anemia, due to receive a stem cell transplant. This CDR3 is CASSLLETQYF. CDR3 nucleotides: TGTGCCAGCAGCTTACTGGAGACCCAGTACTTC.